These 30 T cell receptor beta chains originate from one sample sequenced in a study of high-grade serous ovarian cancer treatment subgroups. The repertoire was sequenced with immunoSEQ multiplex PCR; TCRdb's copy has only in-frame clones and lacks some. The profile shows 15,000 to 20,000 clones, approximately 81% of them singletons. Tumor samples were obtained before definitive surgery or chemotherapy. Sample: tumor tissue. These receptors were obtained from a human donor with high-grade serous ovarian cancer.

This clone was counted between two and nine times. CDR3 nucleotide sequence: TGTGCCAGCAGCTTGGGGTCGGGGACAGCGTTCACGGGCTACACCTTC. As protein: CASSLGSGTAFTGYTF. J is TRBJ1-2 and V is TRBV5-4, with 7 bases matching TRBD1. Germline-derived CDR1 and CDR2 are SGHNT and YYREEE (reference sequence). The CDR3 has 16 amino acids. The junction had 13 bases not matched to a gene; V was cut back by 0 bases and J by 8 bases.

The chain combines TRBV7-9 with TRBJ2-5, with D possibly TRBD2 on 7 matching bases. The germline V and J ends were trimmed by 6 bases and 3 bases, with 20 bases remaining between them. Germline CDR1 is SEHNR and CDR2 is FQNEAQ (reference sequence). This CDR3 has 16 amino acids. In DNA form, the CDR3 reads TGTGCCAGCAGTATAGGGGGGGCGGGAGCGGAAGAGACCCAGTACTTC. Encoded protein: CASSIGGAGAEETQYF.

The chain combines TRBV5-6 with TRBJ1-5; D is ambiguous. The CDR3 spans 15 residues. V lost 0 bases, J lost 3 bases, and 10 bases lay in between. From germline, CDR1 is SGHDT and CDR2 YYEEEE. The CDR3 spells CASSLGSALNQPQHF. CDR3 DNA: TGTGCCAGCAGCTTGGGTTCCGCTCTCAATCAGCCCCAGCATTTT.

The chain uses TRBV7-6 and TRBJ2-5; D not certain. Trimming left V 1 base short and J 4 bases short, with 4 bases between. Per germline, CDR1 SGHVS and CDR2 FNYEAQ. This CDR3 has 12 amino acids. The CDR3 sequence: CASSLVLETQYF. Here the CDR3 DNA reads TGTGCCAGCAGCTTAGTTTTAGAGACCCAGTACTTC.

This chain connects TRBV27 to TRBJ2-1, with a possible D match to TRBD2 (5 bases). The V gene's germline CDR1 is MNHEY and CDR2 SMNVEV (reference sequence). With 6 bases removed from V and 7 bases from J, the gap between germline ends came to 16 bases. The length of the CDR3 is 14 residues. As DNA, the CDR3 is TGTGCCAGCAGGAGAGACTGGGGAGTGAATGAGCAGTTCTTC. Residues: CASRRDWGVNEQFF.

The J gene is TRBJ2-1, the V gene TRBV28; TRBD2 agrees at 11 bases. This CDR3 has 17 residues. Trimming removed 7 bases from V and 4 bases from J; junction bases left unmatched: 12. Germline lookup yields CDR1 MDHEN and CDR2 SYDVKM. The CDR3, as DNA: TGTGCCAGCACGGGGACTAGCGGTCCCCCCTGGTACAATGAGCAGTTCTTC. Amino acids: CASTGTSGPPWYNEQFF. The full variable domain, with the rest looked up from reference TRBV28 and TRBJ2-1, is DVKVTQSSRYLVKRTGEKVFLECVQDMDHENMFWYRQDPGLGLRLIYFSYDVKMKEKGDIPEGYSVSREKKERFSLILESASTNQTSMYLCASTGTSGPPWYNEQFFGPGTRLTVL.

The chain recombines TRBV19 with TRBJ2-7; TRBD1 matches at 10 bases. The trim removed 6 bases at V and 0 bases at J, leaving 5 bases unmatched. CDR3 length: 15 amino acids. Germline loops: CDR1 LNHDA, CDR2 SQIVND (reference sequence). The CDR3 bases are TGTGCCAGTAGACCGGGACAGGGGATCTCCTACGAGCAGTACTTC. Translation: CASRPGQGISYEQYF. Full variable domain (outside the CDR3, taken from reference TRBV19 and TRBJ2-7): DGGITQSPKYLFRKEGQNVTLSCEQNLNHDAMYWYRQDPGQGLRLIYYSQIVNDFQKGDIAEGYSVSREKKESFPLTVTSAQKNPTAFYLCASRPGQGISYEQYFGPGTRLTVT.

V usage is TRBV6-1 and J usage is TRBJ1-5; D is unresolved. CDR1 is MNHNS, CDR2 SASEGT, per germline. The V end was cut by 2 bases, the J end by 4 bases, with 6 bases between. The CDR3 contains 13 residues. CDR3 nucleotide sequence: TGTGCCAGCAGTGAATACCCAAATCAGCCCCAGCATTTT. Translating gives CASSEYPNQPQHF.

In DNA form, the CDR3 reads TGTGCCAGCGGACTAGCGGGAGGAGGGTACGAGCAGTACTTC. Protein: CASGLAGGGYEQYF. The chain joins TRBV27 to TRBJ2-5, with 14 positions matching TRBD2. The J call is in doubt because the DNA end fits TRBJ2-7 better. The CDR3 sequence is 14 residues long. Germline loops: CDR1 MNHEY, CDR2 SMNVEV (reference sequence).

This clone was recorded once. The chain couples TRBV6-5 to TRBJ2-7; 8 bases are a match to TRBD1. The CDR3 is made up of 14 amino acids. Germline trimming cut 4 bases from V and 3 bases from J; bases unmatched to any gene: 5. Germline V gene data show CDR1 as MNHEY and CDR2 as SVGAGI. The chain's CDR3 is CASSSRTGSYEQYF. The CDR3 DNA reads TGTGCCAGCAGTTCAAGGACAGGGAGCTACGAGCAGTACTTC.

This rearrangement joins TRBV5-1 to TRBJ2-2, with TRBD2 matching 8 bases. V dropped 1 base and J dropped 6; count of bases not matched to a gene: 11. CDR1 SGHRS and CDR2 YFSETQ come from the germline V gene. The CDR3 loop spans 17 amino acids. The CDR3 coding sequence is TGCGCCAGCAGCTTGTCCTTGCCAGCGGGAGCGGCCGGGGAGCTGTTTTTT. Translated, it gives CASSLSLPAGAAGELFF.

This chain links TRBV11-1 with TRBJ2-7; no firm D call. CDR3 length: 14 amino acids. V was pared by 2 bases and J by 2 bases, with 10 bases between. Per the germline V gene, CDR1 is SGHAT and CDR2 is FQDESV (reference sequence). CDR3 DNA: TGTGCCAGCAGCTTACCCGCGACCGCCTACGAGCAGTACTTC. This sequence encodes CASSLPATAYEQYF. The complete variable domain, with remaining parts taken from reference TRBV11-1 and TRBJ2-7, reads EAEVAQSPRYKITEKSQAVAFWCDPISGHATLYWYRQILGQGPELLVQFQDESVVDDSQLPKDRFSAERLKGVDSTLKIQPAELGDSAMYLCASSLPATAYEQYFGPGTRLTVT.

J is TRBJ2-1 and V is TRBV5-1; D is possibly TRBD2 (6 bases). The V gene lost 0 bases and the J gene lost 0 bases, with 10 bases spanning the gap. This CDR3 comprises 16 residues. CDR1 is SGHRS and CDR2 is YFSETQ in the germline V gene. The CDR3 here is CASSLDIADSYNEQFF. CDR3 sequence (DNA): TGCGCCAGCAGCTTGGATATAGCGGACTCCTACAATGAGCAGTTCTTC.

The chain employs TRBV19 and TRBJ2-5; 7 bases agree with TRBD1. The length of the CDR3 is 15 residues. V shed 6 bases, J shed 5 bases, and the junction held 12 bases outside the gene matches. Germline values: CDR1 LNHDA, CDR2 SQIVND (reference sequence). The CDR3 DNA sequence: TGTGCCAGTAGCTCCCTAACAGGGGCGAAGGAGACCCAGTACTTC. This sequence encodes CASSSLTGAKETQYF.

V and J are TRBV7-8 and TRBJ2-5; D unclear. The CDR3 contains 17 residues. Trimming took off 1 base at V and 4 bases at J, with 19 bases between the two ends. CDR1 and CDR2 from the germline V gene are SGHVS and FQNEAQ. CDR3: CASSLGGTPRKGETQYF. CDR3 nucleotides: TGTGCCAGCAGCTTAGGAGGCACTCCCCGGAAGGGAGAGACCCAGTACTTC.

CDR3 amino acids: CASSPPSYSYEQYF. CDR3 nucleotides: TGTGCCAGCAGCCCTCCCTCCTACTCCTACGAGCAGTACTTC. The chain links TRBV11-2 to TRBJ2-7; unclear D gene. Trimming pared 5 bases from V and 0 bases from J, leaving 11 bases between. There are 14 residues in the CDR3. The germline V gene encodes CDR1 SGHAT and CDR2 FQNNGV.

A word on this clone: The junction shows a germline mismatch at one end, possibly a read error. The chain carries TRBV10-3 and TRBJ2-7; the match to TRBD2 covers 7 bases. Germline CDR1 and CDR2: ENHRY and SYGVKD. This CDR3 has 14 residues. DNA for the CDR3: TGTGCCAGCAGTAACGGCGGGGGAGACTACGAGCAGTACTTC. Translating it yields CASSNGGGDYEQYF.

In this sample, this clone turned up once. The chain uses TRBV5-4 and TRBJ2-5, with D tentatively TRBD2 (5 bases). V lost 4 bases, J lost 5 bases, and 15 bases lay in between. The CDR3 has 14 residues. Germline V gene sequence: CDR1 SGHNT, CDR2 YYREEE (reference sequence). The CDR3 is CASSPWTRRETQYF. The CDR3 coding sequence is TGTGCCAGCAGCCCCTGGACGAGGAGGGAGACCCAGTACTTC.

The chain has TRBV30 and TRBJ1-2; D unclear. V dropped 7 bases and J dropped 9 bases, with 18 bases sitting between them. The germline CDR1 and CDR2 sequences are GTSNPN and SVGIG (reference sequence). The CDR3 has 12 amino acids. For the CDR3, the DNA is TGTGCCTCGACGACTGCGCGTGTAAGCTACACCTTC. It encodes CASTTARVSYTF.

The V call is TRBV6-5, the J call TRBJ2-5; no clear D. The germline V gene has CDR1 MNHEY and CDR2 SVGAGI. The CDR3 length is 13 residues. The V end lost 2 bases, the J end lost 0 bases, and 4 bases lay between the germline ends. CDR3 in amino acids: CASSYGYQETQYF. CDR3 nucleotides: TGTGCCAGCAGTTACGGCTACCAAGAGACCCAGTACTTC.

V is TRBV9 and J is TRBJ1-2; perhaps TRBD1 as D (5 bases). The CDR3 covers 13 residues. Trimming shortened V by 2 bases and J by 5 bases, and 10 bases separated the two germline ends. CDR1 and CDR2 from the germline V gene are SGDLS and YYNGEE. The CDR3 bases are TGTGCCAGCAGCGTGGACAAGGATTATGGCTACACCTTC. It yields the protein CASSVDKDYGYTF.

This clone was recorded once. The rearrangement joins TRBV7-8 to TRBJ1-1, with unresolved D. V lost 5 bases and J lost 5, with 15 bases in between. The CDR3 covers 14 residues. Germline assignment: CDR1 SGHVS and CDR2 FQNEAQ. Here the CDR3 reads CASSPWADQTEAFF. The CDR3, as DNA: TGTGCCAGCAGCCCATGGGCGGATCAAACTGAAGCTTTCTTT.

The chain employs TRBV7-2 and TRBJ1-1; D uncertain. Trimming removed 2 bases from V and 7 bases from J, with 8 bases in between. The CDR3 is 12 amino acids. The V gene's germline CDR1 is SGHTA and CDR2 FQGNSA. The CDR3 loop reads CASSLSGLEAFF. The CDR3 region has the DNA TGTGCCAGCAGCTTATCGGGCCTTGAAGCTTTCTTT.

The rearrangement joins TRBV21-1 to TRBJ1-2. TRBV21-1 is designated a pseudogene. The CDR3 runs to 14 residues. The CDR3 loop reads CASRRGPRDGGYTF. CDR3 sequence (DNA): TGTGCCAGCAGACGAGGCCCCCGAGATGGAGGCTACACCTTC.

The V gene is TRBV7-2, the J gene TRBJ2-5, with a weak D call TRBD2 (6 bases). Per germline, CDR1 SGHTA and CDR2 FQGNSA. The V gene lost 1 base and the J gene lost 4 bases, with 13 bases spanning the gap. This CDR3 has 15 residues. CDR3 in amino acids: CASSLVVQGGETQYF. CDR3 bases: TGTGCCAGCAGCTTAGTCGTCCAGGGAGGAGAGACCCAGTACTTC.

The DNA for the CDR3 is TGTGCCAGCAGCTTAGGCCGGGAGCACTATGGCTACACCTTC. Translated, it gives CASSLGREHYGYTF. V gene TRBV11-3 combines with J gene TRBJ1-2; D gene uncertain. Per the germline V gene, CDR1 is SGHNT and CDR2 is YENEEA. The CDR3 runs 14 residues. The ends were cut back, 1 base at V and 3 bases at J, with 9 bases in the middle. Full variable domain (rest looked up from reference TRBV11-3 and TRBJ1-2): EAGVVQSPRYKIIEKKQPVAFWCNPISGHNTLYWYLQNLGQGPELLIRYENEEAVDDSQLPKDRFSAERLKGVDSTLKIQPAELGDSAVYLCASSLGREHYGYTFGSGTRLTVV.

The gene calls are TRBV2 and TRBJ2-2; TRBD1 agrees at 9 bases. The V segment lost 6 bases and the J segment 7 bases; nucleotides outside the gene matches: 12. This CDR3 is built from 16 residues. From germline, CDR1 is SNHLY and CDR2 FYNNEI. The DNA for the CDR3 is TGTGCCAGCAGCCCCCAGGGACAGGGTAATAACGGGGAGCTGTTTTTT. Protein product: CASSPQGQGNNGELFF.

The chain has TRBV11-3 and TRBJ2-1; the D is unclear. The CDR3 has 15 amino acids. V lost 4 bases and J lost 0, with 10 bases in between. Germline CDR1 SGHNT, CDR2 YENEEA. DNA of the CDR3: TGTGCCAGCAGCTCCCGACAATCCTCCTACAATGAGCAGTTCTTC. Amino acid sequence: CASSSRQSSYNEQFF.

The rearrangement uses TRBV6-1 and TRBJ1-2; tentative D call: TRBD1 (5 bases). V was cut by 8 bases and J by 8 bases, with 15 bases left in between. Germline assignment: CDR1 MNHNS and CDR2 SASEGT. The length of the CDR3 is 12 residues. Here the CDR3 DNA reads TGTGCCAGCTATTTGACAGTGGGAGGCTACACCTTC. This translates into CASYLTVGGYTF.

The V gene is TRBV27, the J gene TRBJ1-5, with D unresolved. This CDR3 spans 13 amino acids. V was cut by 2 bases and J by 4 bases, with 6 bases left in between. Looked up from germline, CDR1 is MNHEY and CDR2 is SMNVEV (reference sequence). In DNA form, the CDR3 reads TGTGCCAGCAGTTTAGACGGTAATCAGCCCCAGCATTTT. This gives the protein CASSLDGNQPQHF.